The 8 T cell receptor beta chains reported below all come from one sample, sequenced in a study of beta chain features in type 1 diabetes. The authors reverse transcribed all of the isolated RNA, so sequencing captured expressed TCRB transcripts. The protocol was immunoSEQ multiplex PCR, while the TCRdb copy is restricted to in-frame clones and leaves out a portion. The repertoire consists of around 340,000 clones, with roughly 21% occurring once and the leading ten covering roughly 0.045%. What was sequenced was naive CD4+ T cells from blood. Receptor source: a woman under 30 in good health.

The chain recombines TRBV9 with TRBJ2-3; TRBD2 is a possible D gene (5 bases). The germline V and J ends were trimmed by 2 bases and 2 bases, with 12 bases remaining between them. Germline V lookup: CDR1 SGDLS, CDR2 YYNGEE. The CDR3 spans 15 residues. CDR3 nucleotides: TGTGCCAGCAGCGTGACTAACCATCACACAGATACGCAGTATTTT. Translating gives CASSVTNHHTDTQYF. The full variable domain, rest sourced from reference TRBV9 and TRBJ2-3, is DSGVTQTPKHLITATGQRVTLRCSPRSGDLSVYWYQQSLDQGLQFLIQYYNGEERAKGNILERFSAQQFPDLHSELNLSSLELGDSALYFCASSVTNHHTDTQYFGPGTRLTVL.

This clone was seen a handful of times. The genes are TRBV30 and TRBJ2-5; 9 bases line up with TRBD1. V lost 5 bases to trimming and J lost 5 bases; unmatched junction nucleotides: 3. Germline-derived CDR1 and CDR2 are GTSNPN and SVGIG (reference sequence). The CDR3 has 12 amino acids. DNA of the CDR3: TGTGCCTGGGGGACAGGGCGGGAGACCCAGTACTTC. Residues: CAWGTGRETQYF. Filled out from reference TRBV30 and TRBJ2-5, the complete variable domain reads SQTIHQWPATLVQPVGSPLSLECTVEGTSNPNLYWYRQAAGRGLQLLFYSVGIGQISSEVPQNLSASRPQDRQFILSSKKLLLSDSGFYLCAWGTGRETQYFGPGTRLLVL.

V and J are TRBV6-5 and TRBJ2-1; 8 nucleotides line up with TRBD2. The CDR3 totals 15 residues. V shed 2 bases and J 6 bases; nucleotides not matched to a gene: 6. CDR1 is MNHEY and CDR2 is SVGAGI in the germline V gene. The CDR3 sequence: CASSYGRRGANEQFF. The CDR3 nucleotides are TGTGCCAGCAGTTACGGAAGGCGGGGGGCCAATGAGCAGTTCTTC.

CDR3 residues: CASGYSGATDTQYF. Written as DNA, the CDR3 is TGTGCTAGTGGTTATAGCGGAGCCACAGATACGCAGTATTTT. The J gene is TRBJ2-3, the V gene TRBV12-5; the D gene is possibly TRBD2 (6 bases). Germline V gives CDR1 LGHNT, CDR2 FRNRAP. The length of the CDR3 is 14 residues. Trimming cost V 4 bases and J 2 bases, with 10 bases left between them.

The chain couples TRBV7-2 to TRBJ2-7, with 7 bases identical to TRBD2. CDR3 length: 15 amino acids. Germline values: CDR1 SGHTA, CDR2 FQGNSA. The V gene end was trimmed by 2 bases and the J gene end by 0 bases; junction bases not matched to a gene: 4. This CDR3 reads CASSLRGGSSYEQYF. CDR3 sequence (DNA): TGTGCCAGCAGCTTAAGGGGAGGGAGCTCCTACGAGCAGTACTTC.

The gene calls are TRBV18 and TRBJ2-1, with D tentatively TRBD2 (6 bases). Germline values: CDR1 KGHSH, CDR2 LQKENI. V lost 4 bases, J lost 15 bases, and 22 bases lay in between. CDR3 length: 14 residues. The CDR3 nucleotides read TGTGCCAGCTCACGCCCCCCCGGCGGGGATAAGATGTTCTTC. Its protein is CASSRPPGGDKMFF.

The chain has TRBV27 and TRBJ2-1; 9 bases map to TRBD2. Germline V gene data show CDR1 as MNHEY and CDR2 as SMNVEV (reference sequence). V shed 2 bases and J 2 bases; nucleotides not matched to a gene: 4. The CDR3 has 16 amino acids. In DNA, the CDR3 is TGTGCCAGCAGTTTAGAGGGCGGGAGGGCCTACAATGAGCAGTTCTTC. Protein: CASSLEGGRAYNEQFF.

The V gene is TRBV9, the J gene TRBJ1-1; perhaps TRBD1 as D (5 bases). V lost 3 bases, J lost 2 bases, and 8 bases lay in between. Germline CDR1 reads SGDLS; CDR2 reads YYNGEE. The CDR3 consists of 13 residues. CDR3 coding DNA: TGTGCCAGCAGCGAAAGGGGAAACACTGAAGCTTTCTTT. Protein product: CASSERGNTEAFF.